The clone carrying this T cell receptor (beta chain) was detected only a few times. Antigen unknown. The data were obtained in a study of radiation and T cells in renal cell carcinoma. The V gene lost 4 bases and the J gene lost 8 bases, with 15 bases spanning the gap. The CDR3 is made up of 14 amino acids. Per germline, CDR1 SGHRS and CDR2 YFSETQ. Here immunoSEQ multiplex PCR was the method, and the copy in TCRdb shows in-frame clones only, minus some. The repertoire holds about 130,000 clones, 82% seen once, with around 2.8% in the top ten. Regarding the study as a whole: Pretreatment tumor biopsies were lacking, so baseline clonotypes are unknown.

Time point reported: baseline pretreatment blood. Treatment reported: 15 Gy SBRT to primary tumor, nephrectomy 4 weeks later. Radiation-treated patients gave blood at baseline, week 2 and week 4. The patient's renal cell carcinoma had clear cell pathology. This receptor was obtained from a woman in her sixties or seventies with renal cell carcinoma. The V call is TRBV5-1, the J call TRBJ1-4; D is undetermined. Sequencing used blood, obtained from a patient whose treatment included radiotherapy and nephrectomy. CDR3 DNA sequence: TGCGCCAGCAGCCTCTCGAAGGGAGAAGAAAAACTGTTTTTT. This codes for CASSLSKGEEKLFF. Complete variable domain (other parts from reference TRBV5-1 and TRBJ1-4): KAGVTQTPRYLIKTRGQQVTLSCSPISGHRSVSWYQQTPGQGLQFLFEYFSETQRNKGNFPGRFSGRQFSNSRSEMNVSTLELGDSALYLCASSLSKGEEKLFFGSGTQLSVL.